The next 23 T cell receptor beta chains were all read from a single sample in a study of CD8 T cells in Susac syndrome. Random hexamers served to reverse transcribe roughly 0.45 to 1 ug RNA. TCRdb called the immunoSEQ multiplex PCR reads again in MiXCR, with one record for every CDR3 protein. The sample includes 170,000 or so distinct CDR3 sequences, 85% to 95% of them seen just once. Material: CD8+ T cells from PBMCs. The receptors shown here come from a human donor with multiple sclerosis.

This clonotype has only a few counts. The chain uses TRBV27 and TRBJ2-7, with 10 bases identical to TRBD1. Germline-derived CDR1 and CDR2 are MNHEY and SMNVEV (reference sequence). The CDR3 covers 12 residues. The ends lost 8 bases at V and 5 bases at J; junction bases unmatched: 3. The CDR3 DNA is TGTGCCAGCCGACAGGGGGCCCACGAGCAGTACTTC. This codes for CASRQGAHEQYF.

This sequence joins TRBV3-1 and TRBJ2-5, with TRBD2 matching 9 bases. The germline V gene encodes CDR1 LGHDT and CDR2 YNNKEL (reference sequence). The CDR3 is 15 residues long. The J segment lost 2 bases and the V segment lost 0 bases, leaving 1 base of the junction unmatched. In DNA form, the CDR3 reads TGTGCCAGCAGCCAAGATCTAGCGGGGCAAGAGACCCAGTACTTC. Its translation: CASSQDLAGQETQYF.

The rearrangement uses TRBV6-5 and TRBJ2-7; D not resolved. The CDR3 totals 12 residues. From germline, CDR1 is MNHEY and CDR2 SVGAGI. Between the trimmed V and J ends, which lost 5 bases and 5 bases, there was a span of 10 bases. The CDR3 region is CASSHGRNEQYF. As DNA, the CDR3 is TGTGCCAGCAGTCACGGACGTAACGAGCAGTACTTC.

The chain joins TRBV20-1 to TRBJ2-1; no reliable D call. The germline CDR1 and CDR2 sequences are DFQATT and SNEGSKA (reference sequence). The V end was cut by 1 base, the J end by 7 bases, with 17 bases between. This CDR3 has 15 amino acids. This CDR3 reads CSARGVRAAANEQFF. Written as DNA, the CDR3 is TGCAGTGCTAGAGGTGTTAGAGCCGCGGCAAATGAGCAGTTCTTC.

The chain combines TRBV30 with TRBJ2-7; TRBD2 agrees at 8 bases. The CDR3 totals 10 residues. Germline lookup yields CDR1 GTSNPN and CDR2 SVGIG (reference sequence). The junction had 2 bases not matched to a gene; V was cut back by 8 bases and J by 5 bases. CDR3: CAGGRNEQYF. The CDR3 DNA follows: TGTGCCGGCGGGAGGAACGAGCAGTACTTC.

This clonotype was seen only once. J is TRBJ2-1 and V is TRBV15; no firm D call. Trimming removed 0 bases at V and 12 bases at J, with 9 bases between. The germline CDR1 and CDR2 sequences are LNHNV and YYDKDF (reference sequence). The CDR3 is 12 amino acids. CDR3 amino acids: CATSRDRQRQFF. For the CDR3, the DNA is TGTGCCACCAGCAGAGATAGGCAGCGGCAGTTCTTC.

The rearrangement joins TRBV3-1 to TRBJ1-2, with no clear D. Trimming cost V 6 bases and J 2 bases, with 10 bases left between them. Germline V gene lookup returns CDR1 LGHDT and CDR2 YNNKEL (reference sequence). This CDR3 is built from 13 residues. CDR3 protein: CASRKDMNYGYTF. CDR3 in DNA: TGTGCCAGCAGGAAAGATATGAACTATGGCTACACCTTC.

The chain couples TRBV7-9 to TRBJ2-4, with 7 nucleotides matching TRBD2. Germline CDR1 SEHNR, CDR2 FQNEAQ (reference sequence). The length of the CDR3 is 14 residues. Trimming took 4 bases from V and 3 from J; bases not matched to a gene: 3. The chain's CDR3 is CASSSSGLKNIQYF. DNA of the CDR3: TGTGCCAGCAGCTCTAGCGGCCTCAAAAACATTCAGTACTTC.

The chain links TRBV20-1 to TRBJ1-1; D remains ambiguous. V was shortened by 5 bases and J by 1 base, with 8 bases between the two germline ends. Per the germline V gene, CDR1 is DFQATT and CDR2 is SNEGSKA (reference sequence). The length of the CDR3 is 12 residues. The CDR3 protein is CSAAPGNTEAFF. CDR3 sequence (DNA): TGCAGTGCTGCCCCAGGGAACACTGAAGCTTTCTTT.

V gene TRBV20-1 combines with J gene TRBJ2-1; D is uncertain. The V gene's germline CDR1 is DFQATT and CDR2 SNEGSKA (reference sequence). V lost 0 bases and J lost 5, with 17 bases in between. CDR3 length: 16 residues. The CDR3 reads CSARDLRYEAHNEQFF. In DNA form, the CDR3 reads TGCAGTGCTAGAGATCTAAGATACGAAGCCCACAATGAGCAGTTCTTC.

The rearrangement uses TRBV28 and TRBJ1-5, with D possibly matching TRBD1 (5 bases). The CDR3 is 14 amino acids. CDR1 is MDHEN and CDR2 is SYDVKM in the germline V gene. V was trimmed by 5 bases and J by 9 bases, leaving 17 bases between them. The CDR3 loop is CASSVPAGGRPQHF. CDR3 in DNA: TGTGCCAGCAGTGTCCCCGCCGGGGGACGGCCCCAGCATTTT.

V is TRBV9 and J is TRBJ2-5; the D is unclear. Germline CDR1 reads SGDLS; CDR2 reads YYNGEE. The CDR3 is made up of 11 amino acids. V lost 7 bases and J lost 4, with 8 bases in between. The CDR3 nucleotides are TGTGCCAGCGGGATAGGAGAGACCCAGTACTTC. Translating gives CASGIGETQYF.

The CDR3 sequence: CASSHTASGANVLTF. CDR3 sequence (DNA): TGTGCCAGCAGTCACACAGCCTCTGGGGCCAACGTCCTGACTTTC. The chain recombines TRBV27 with TRBJ2-6; D gene uncertain. Per the germline V gene, CDR1 is MNHEY and CDR2 is SMNVEV (reference sequence). The CDR3 has 15 amino acids. V lost 5 bases and J lost 0, with 8 bases in between.

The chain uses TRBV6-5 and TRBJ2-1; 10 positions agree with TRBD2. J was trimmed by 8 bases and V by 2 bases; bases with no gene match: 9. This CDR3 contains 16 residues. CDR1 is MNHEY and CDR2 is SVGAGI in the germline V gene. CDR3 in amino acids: CASSYKTSGVSDEQFF. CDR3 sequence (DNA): TGTGCCAGCAGTTACAAAACTAGCGGGGTTAGTGATGAGCAGTTCTTC.

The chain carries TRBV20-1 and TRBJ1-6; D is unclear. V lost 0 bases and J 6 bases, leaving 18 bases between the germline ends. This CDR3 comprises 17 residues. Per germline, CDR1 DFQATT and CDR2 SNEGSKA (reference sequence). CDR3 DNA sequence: TGCAGTGCTAGAGATCGGGCTCCAACAGAGACTAATTCACCCCTCCACTTT. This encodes CSARDRAPTETNSPLHF.

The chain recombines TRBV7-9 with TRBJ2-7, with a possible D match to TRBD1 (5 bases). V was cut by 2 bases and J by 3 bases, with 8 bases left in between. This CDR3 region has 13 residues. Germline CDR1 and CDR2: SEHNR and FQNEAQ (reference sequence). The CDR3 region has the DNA TGTGCCAGCAGCTTACACAGGCACTACGAGCAGTACTTC. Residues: CASSLHRHYEQYF.

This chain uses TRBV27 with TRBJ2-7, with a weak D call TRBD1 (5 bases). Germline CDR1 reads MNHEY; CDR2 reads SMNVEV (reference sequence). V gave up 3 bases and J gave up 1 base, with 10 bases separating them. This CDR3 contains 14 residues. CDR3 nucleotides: TGTGCCAGCAGTTTTGGTCCAGGGTCCTACGAGCAGTACTTC. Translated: CASSFGPGSYEQYF.

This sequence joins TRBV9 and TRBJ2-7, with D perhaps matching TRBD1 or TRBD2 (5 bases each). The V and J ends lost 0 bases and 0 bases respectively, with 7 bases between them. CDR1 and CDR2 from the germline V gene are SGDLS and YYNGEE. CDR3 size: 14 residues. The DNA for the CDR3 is TGTGCCAGCAGCGTAGGGGACGCCTCCTACGAGCAGTACTTC. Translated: CASSVGDASYEQYF.

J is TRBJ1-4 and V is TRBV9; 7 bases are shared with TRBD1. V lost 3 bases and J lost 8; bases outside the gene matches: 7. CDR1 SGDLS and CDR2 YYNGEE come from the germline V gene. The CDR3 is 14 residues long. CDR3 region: CASSGRGLDEKLFF. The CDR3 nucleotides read TGTGCCAGCAGCGGGAGGGGGCTGGACGAAAAACTGTTTTTT.

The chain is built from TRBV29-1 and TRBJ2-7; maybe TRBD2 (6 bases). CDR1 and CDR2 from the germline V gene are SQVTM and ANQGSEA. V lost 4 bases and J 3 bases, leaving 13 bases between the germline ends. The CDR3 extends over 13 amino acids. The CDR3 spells CSVGWLGGYEQYF. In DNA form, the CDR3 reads TGCAGCGTTGGATGGTTGGGGGGCTACGAGCAGTACTTC.

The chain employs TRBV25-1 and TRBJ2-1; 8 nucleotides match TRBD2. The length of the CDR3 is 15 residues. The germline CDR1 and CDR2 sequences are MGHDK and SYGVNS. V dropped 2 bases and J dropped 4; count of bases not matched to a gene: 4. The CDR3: CASSEKSGSYNEQFF. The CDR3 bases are TGTGCCAGCAGTGAAAAGAGCGGGAGTTACAATGAGCAGTTCTTC. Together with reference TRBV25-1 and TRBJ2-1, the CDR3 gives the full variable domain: EADIYQTPRYLVIGTGKKITLECSQTMGHDKMYWYQQDPGMELHLIHYSYGVNSTEKGDLSSESTVSRIRTEHFPLTLESARPSHTSQYLCASSEKSGSYNEQFFGPGTRLTVL.

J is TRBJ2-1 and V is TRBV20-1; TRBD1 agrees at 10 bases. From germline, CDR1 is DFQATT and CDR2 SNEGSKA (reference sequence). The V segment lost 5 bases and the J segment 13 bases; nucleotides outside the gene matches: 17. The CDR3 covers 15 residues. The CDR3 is CSAPRADRGLAGQFF. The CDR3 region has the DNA TGCAGTGCTCCCCGCGCCGACAGGGGGCTAGCGGGTCAGTTCTTC.

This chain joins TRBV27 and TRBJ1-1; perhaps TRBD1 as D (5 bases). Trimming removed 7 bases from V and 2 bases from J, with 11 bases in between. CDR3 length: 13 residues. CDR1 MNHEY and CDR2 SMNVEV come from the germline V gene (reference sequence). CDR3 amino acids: CASITGVNTEAFF. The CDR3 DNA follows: TGTGCCAGCATCACGGGGGTAAACACTGAAGCTTTCTTT.